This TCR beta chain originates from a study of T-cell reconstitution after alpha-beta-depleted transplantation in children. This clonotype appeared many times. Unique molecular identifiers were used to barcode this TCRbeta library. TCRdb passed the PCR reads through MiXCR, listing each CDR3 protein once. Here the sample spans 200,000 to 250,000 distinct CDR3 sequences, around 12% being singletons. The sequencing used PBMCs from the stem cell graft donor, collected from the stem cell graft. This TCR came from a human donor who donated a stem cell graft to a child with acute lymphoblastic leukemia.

The DNA for the CDR3 is TGTGCCAGCAGTTTGATTCGCACAGATACGCAGTATTTT. Its protein is CASSLIRTDTQYF. The chain has TRBV27 and TRBJ2-3, with D hard to call. Germline V gives CDR1 MNHEY, CDR2 SMNVEV (reference sequence). The CDR3 spans 13 residues. Trimming removed 3 bases from V and 1 base from J, with 5 bases in between.